Each of the 27 T cell receptor beta chains below was sequenced from the same sample in a study of cytomegalovirus exposure and HLA in healthy donors. The PCR contained 60 Vbeta and 13 Jbeta primers. The protocol was immunoSEQ multiplex PCR, while the TCRdb copy is restricted to in-frame clones and leaves out a portion. The sample holds approximately 160,000 clones, about 75% seen once. The sample was PBMCs. All receptors derive from a man younger than 35 in good health and CMV-seronegative.

A single count supports this clone. The chain is built from TRBV28 and TRBJ2-4; the D gene is possibly TRBD1 (6 bases). This CDR3 region has 15 residues. With 4 bases removed from V and 6 bases from J, the gap between germline ends came to 16 bases. Germline CDR1 MDHEN, CDR2 SYDVKM. The CDR3 here is CASSSPTGKANIQYF. As DNA, the CDR3 is TGTGCCAGCAGTTCGCCGACAGGAAAGGCAAACATTCAGTACTTC. Full variable domain (remainder filled in from reference TRBV28 and TRBJ2-4): DVKVTQSSRYLVKRTGEKVFLECVQDMDHENMFWYRQDPGLGLRLIYFSYDVKMKEKGDIPEGYSVSREKKERFSLILESASTNQTSMYLCASSSPTGKANIQYFGAGTRLSVL.

The J gene is TRBJ1-5, the V gene TRBV4-1; D might be TRBD1 (6 bases). Germline CDR1 MGHRA, CDR2 YSYEKL. V was cut by 4 bases and J by 0 bases, with 13 bases left in between. CDR3 size: 16 residues. Here the CDR3 reads CASSLRQALSNQPQHF. The CDR3 nucleotides are TGCGCCAGCAGCCTTCGACAGGCCCTTAGCAATCAGCCCCAGCATTTT.

This clone was detected only a few times. The rearrangement joins TRBV19 to TRBJ2-7; D unresolved. The CDR3 is 12 amino acids. Trimming removed 6 bases from V and 4 bases from J, with 10 bases in between. Germline V lookup: CDR1 LNHDA, CDR2 SQIVND (reference sequence). The CDR3: CASSMGHYEQYF. For the CDR3, the DNA is TGTGCCAGTAGCATGGGCCATTACGAGCAGTACTTC. The full variable domain, in which reference TRBV19 and TRBJ2-7 provide the parts outside the CDR3, is DGGITQSPKYLFRKEGQNVTLSCEQNLNHDAMYWYRQDPGQGLRLIYYSQIVNDFQKGDIAEGYSVSREKKESFPLTVTSAQKNPTAFYLCASSMGHYEQYFGPGTRLTVT.

The chain combines TRBV19 with TRBJ2-1; D gene unclear. The CDR3 consists of 12 residues. Germline V gene sequence: CDR1 LNHDA, CDR2 SQIVND (reference sequence). V lost 3 bases to trimming and J lost 9 bases, with 9 bases between them. This CDR3 reads CASSIGVSEQFF. In nucleotides, the CDR3 is TGTGCCAGTAGTATTGGAGTCTCTGAGCAGTTCTTC.

V and J are TRBV29-1 and TRBJ2-3; possibly TRBD2 for D (6 bases). The germline V gene has CDR1 SQVTM and CDR2 ANQGSEA. V was clipped by 8 bases and J by 0 bases, with 21 bases between them. This CDR3 contains 16 residues. CDR3 protein: CSPKEGSGHSTDTQYF. Here the CDR3 DNA reads TGCAGCCCTAAGGAAGGTAGCGGACATAGCACAGATACGCAGTATTTT.

This CDR3 reads CASSSTEERPDRAASGRWADTQYF. For the CDR3, the DNA is TGTGCCAGCAGTTCTACCGAGGAGAGACCCGACAGGGCCGCTAGCGGGAGATGGGCAGATACGCAGTATTTT. The rearrangement joins TRBV27 to TRBJ2-3, with 10 bases that match TRBD2. Germline V gene data show CDR1 as MNHEY and CDR2 as SMNVEV (reference sequence). The V and J ends lost 4 bases and 4 bases, in that order; junction bases with no gene match: 32. CDR3 length equals 24 residues.

This sequence joins TRBV19 and TRBJ2-7, with 8 positions matching TRBD1. Germline assignment: CDR1 LNHDA and CDR2 SQIVND (reference sequence). This CDR3 is built from 13 residues. V trimming: 9 bases; J trimming: 2 bases; junction bases outside the gene matches: 6. For the CDR3, the DNA is TGTGCCAGACGGGACAGGAACACCTACGAGCAGTACTTC. It codes for CARRDRNTYEQYF. The full variable domain, rest sourced from reference TRBV19 and TRBJ2-7, is DGGITQSPKYLFRKEGQNVTLSCEQNLNHDAMYWYRQDPGQGLRLIYYSQIVNDFQKGDIAEGYSVSREKKESFPLTVTSAQKNPTAFYLCARRDRNTYEQYFGPGTRLTVT.

The DNA of the CDR3 is TGCGCCAGCACCCTGACTAGCGGGCCTTCCTACGAGCAGTACTTC. It translates to CASTLTSGPSYEQYF. This sequence joins TRBV5-1 and TRBJ2-7; the match to TRBD2 covers 10 bases. This CDR3 is built from 15 residues. V shed 6 bases, J shed 1 base, and the junction held 7 bases outside the gene matches. Germline V gene lookup returns CDR1 SGHRS and CDR2 YFSETQ.

The chain combines TRBV2 with TRBJ2-7, with 11 bases identical to TRBD2. CDR3 length: 15 residues. Germline-derived CDR1 and CDR2 are SNHLY and FYNNEI. V lost 4 bases to trimming and J lost 3 bases; unmatched junction nucleotides: 5. Here the CDR3 DNA reads TGTGCCAGCAGTGTGACTAGCGGGACAAGCTACGAGCAGTACTTC. This gives the protein CASSVTSGTSYEQYF.

The sample holds one count of this clone. The chain carries TRBV14 and TRBJ2-1; no clear D. CDR1 and CDR2 from the germline V gene are SGHDN and FVKESK. This CDR3 contains 15 residues. The germline V and J ends were trimmed by 3 bases and 7 bases, with 16 bases remaining between them. The CDR3 DNA is TGTGCCAGCAGCCACTCCTCGCAGCGTGTGAATGAGCAGTTCTTC. Translating gives CASSHSSQRVNEQFF.

The rearrangement joins TRBV11-3 to TRBJ2-3; tentatively, D is TRBD2 (5 bases). Germline V lookup: CDR1 SGHNT, CDR2 YENEEA. Between the trimmed V and J ends, which lost 0 bases and 5 bases, there was a span of 15 bases. This CDR3 is 16 amino acids long. Written as DNA, the CDR3 is TGTGCCAGCAGCTTAGATAGGGCTAGCAAGAAAGATACGCAGTATTTT. Encoded protein: CASSLDRASKKDTQYF.

This chain uses TRBV7-9 with TRBJ1-1, with D perhaps matching TRBD1 (5 bases). Germline-derived CDR1 and CDR2 are SEHNR and FQNEAQ (reference sequence). V was cut by 1 base and J by 1 base, with 10 bases left in between. This CDR3 is 15 amino acids long. CDR3 region: CASSLVGRRNTEAFF. The CDR3 DNA is TGTGCCAGCAGCTTAGTGGGGCGCAGGAACACTGAAGCTTTCTTT. The full variable domain, in which reference TRBV7-9 and TRBJ1-1 provide the parts outside the CDR3, is DTGVSQNPRHKITKRGQNVTFRCDPISEHNRLYWYRQTLGQGPEFLTYFQNEAQLEKSRLLSDRFSAERPKGSFSTLEIQRTEQGDSAMYLCASSLVGRRNTEAFFGQGTRLTVV.

CDR3 region: CASSRGGTGVQFF. The CDR3, as DNA: TGTGCCAGCTCAAGGGGGGGGACGGGAGTTCAGTTCTTC. The chain uses TRBV9 and TRBJ2-1, with D perhaps TRBD2 (7 bases). The length of the CDR3 is 13 residues. V lost 7 bases to trimming and J lost 13 bases, with 21 bases between them. CDR1 and CDR2 (germline): SGDLS, YYNGEE.

The chain links TRBV5-1 to TRBJ2-3, with 8 bases identical to TRBD1. This CDR3 is 15 amino acids long. Germline V gene sequence: CDR1 SGHRS, CDR2 YFSETQ. V shed 4 bases and J 3 bases; nucleotides not matched to a gene: 7. The CDR3 spells CASSAQGAITDTQYF. The CDR3, as DNA: TGCGCCAGCAGCGCCCAGGGGGCGATAACAGATACGCAGTATTTT.

This chain uses TRBV19 with TRBJ1-1, with D perhaps matching TRBD1 (5 bases). The V and J ends lost 4 bases and 1 base respectively, with 7 bases between them. CDR3 size: 13 residues. Germline lookup yields CDR1 LNHDA and CDR2 SQIVND (reference sequence). CDR3 in DNA: TGTGCCAGTAGTAGGGGCCCGAACACTGAAGCTTTCTTT. It is translated as CASSRGPNTEAFF.

This chain joins TRBV2 and TRBJ1-1, with a possible D match to TRBD1 (5 bases). The CDR3 is 13 residues long. Looked up from germline, CDR1 is SNHLY and CDR2 is FYNNEI. V lost 6 bases and J 3 bases, leaving 11 bases between the germline ends. CDR3 sequence reads: CASRDTADTEAFF. The CDR3, as DNA: TGTGCCAGCAGGGACACGGCGGACACTGAAGCTTTCTTT.

The J gene is TRBJ1-6, the V gene TRBV9; D is unclear. CDR3 length equals 16 residues. Germline loops: CDR1 SGDLS, CDR2 YYNGEE. Trimming stripped 0 bases from V and 9 bases from J, with 16 bases between. CDR3 in amino acids: CASSVDGTAAGSPLHF. The DNA for the CDR3 is TGTGCCAGCAGCGTAGACGGTACAGCGGCTGGTTCACCCCTCCACTTT.

The chain is built from TRBV6-6 and TRBJ2-7; D perhaps matches TRBD1 (5 bases). Germline-derived CDR1 and CDR2 are MNHNY and SVGAGI (reference sequence). Trimming cost V 2 bases and J 0 bases, with 14 bases left between them. The CDR3 is 16 amino acids. The CDR3 DNA is TGTGCCAGCAGTTACCCCCCAGGGCAGAGCTCCTACGAGCAGTACTTC. Its translation: CASSYPPGQSSYEQYF.

The chain employs TRBV28 and TRBJ1-5; weak D call: TRBD1 (6 bases). CDR1 is MDHEN, CDR2 SYDVKM, per germline. The CDR3 contains 21 residues. The V end was cut by 3 bases, the J end by 1 base, with 28 bases between. The CDR3 DNA reads TGTGCCAGCAGTTTCTGGGGGCGTACTCTTTACAGGACACAAAGCAATCAGCCCCAGCATTTT. Translated, it gives CASSFWGRTLYRTQSNQPQHF.

The chain is built from TRBV6-5 and TRBJ2-1, with 7 positions matching TRBD2. Trimming took 6 bases from V and 7 from J; bases not matched to a gene: 9. In germline, CDR1 is MNHEY, CDR2 SVGAGI. The CDR3 covers 14 residues. CDR3 amino acids: CASSPAGRLNEQFF. CDR3 nucleotide sequence: TGTGCCAGCAGCCCAGCGGGAAGGTTGAATGAGCAGTTCTTC.

The chain uses TRBV7-2 and TRBJ2-5, with D possibly being TRBD1 (6 bases). Trimming removed 1 base from V and 5 bases from J, with 20 bases in between. CDR1 and CDR2 (germline): SGHTA, FQGNSA. The CDR3 contains 17 residues. The CDR3 is CASSLDRSRRGGETQYF. DNA for the CDR3: TGTGCCAGCAGCTTAGATCGGTCCCGCAGGGGCGGCGAGACCCAGTACTTC.

The chain employs TRBV7-2 and TRBJ1-4; the D is unclear. CDR1 SGHTA and CDR2 FQGNSA come from the germline V gene. Between the trimmed V and J ends, which lost 1 base and 7 bases, there was a span of 13 bases. The CDR3 is 15 amino acids. The CDR3 coding sequence is TGTGCCAGCAGCTTAGACCGGGCAGGAGGTGAAAAACTGTTTTTT. Its protein is CASSLDRAGGEKLFF.

The chain recombines TRBV19 with TRBJ2-6; a weak D match, TRBD1 (5 bases). CDR3 length: 21 residues. Trimming removed 2 bases from V and 0 bases from J, with 23 bases in between. Germline CDR1 reads LNHDA; CDR2 reads SQIVND (reference sequence). CDR3 nucleotides: TGTGCCAGTAGTATAATACGGTCAGGGAAGGCTCCCTACTCTGGGGCCAACGTCCTGACTTTC. Its translation is CASSIIRSGKAPYSGANVLTF.

This rearrangement joins TRBV7-2 to TRBJ2-1; 13 bases are shared with TRBD2. The CDR3 runs 18 residues. Germline-derived CDR1 and CDR2 are SGHTA and FQGNSA. Losses at the gene ends were 1 base for V and 11 bases for J; bases not matched to a gene: 14. The CDR3 nucleotides read TGTGCCAGCAGCTTAGTACTAGCGGGAGGGAAAGTACAATATCAGCAGTTCTTC. It translates to CASSLVLAGGKVQYQQFF.

This chain uses TRBV7-2 with TRBJ2-7; D is perhaps TRBD1 (6 bases). Between the trimmed V and J ends, which lost 4 bases and 4 bases, there was a span of 11 bases. The CDR3 is 13 residues long. The germline CDR1 and CDR2 sequences are SGHTA and FQGNSA. The DNA of the CDR3 is TGTGCCAGCAGCTCGACAGGATCGTACGAGCAGTACTTC. Translation: CASSSTGSYEQYF.

J is TRBJ1-3 and V is TRBV7-2; tentatively, D is TRBD1 (5 bases). The V gene lost 5 bases and the J gene lost 0 bases, with 11 bases spanning the gap. Germline V lookup: CDR1 SGHTA, CDR2 FQGNSA. The CDR3 length is 15 residues. CDR3 protein: CASSLQTVSGNTIYF. The CDR3 bases are TGTGCCAGCAGCCTACAGACAGTCTCTGGAAACACCATATATTTT.

A word on this clone: At the DNA level, this CDR3 is encoded by other sequences in the same sample as well. The chain employs TRBV5-1 and TRBJ2-7; 9 positions match TRBD2. Per the germline V gene, CDR1 is SGHRS and CDR2 is YFSETQ. This CDR3 comprises 14 residues. The J segment lost 1 base and the V segment lost 4 bases, leaving 3 bases of the junction unmatched. Here the CDR3 DNA reads TGCGCCAGCAGCCTAACTAGCGGGTCCTACGAGCAGTACTTC. It is translated as CASSLTSGSYEQYF.